The present entry profiles one T cell receptor beta chain with its context. No cognate antigen has been identified for it. Per-base quality was not reported, and no clone a single base away is much larger than it. Reading the label with the study, this specimen's treatment or condition is: 15 to 20 received Ad26.COV2.S at low or high dose, single or two shots; 5 received placebo; per-sample allocation not given. Repertoires of vaccine and placebo recipients were sequenced from samples collected on day 63 after the first injection. Between 29 July and 7 August 2020, Cohort 1b enrolled 20 to 30 adults aged 18-55 years at one site in Boston, USA. Ad26.COV2.S was a replication-incompetent adenovirus type 26 vector that expressed a prefusion-stabilized SARS-CoV-2 spike protein derived from the original Wuhan strain. These data belong to a study of Ad26.COV2.S vaccination and SARS-CoV-2 variants (dated by TCRdb to the early 2020s). For the wider study: Vaccine-arm donors were drawn from COV1001, a multicentre, randomized, double-blind, placebo-controlled phase I-IIa trial of Ad26.COV2.S in healthy adults. Investigators did not know the trial group allocation while performing experiments and assessing outcomes. Sequencing of the TCRbeta repertoire served to evaluate the specificity and breadth of SARS-CoV-2-reactive T cell receptors following Ad26.COV2.S vaccination. The TCR-sequenced set comprised around 30 samples: some 19 Ad26.COV2.S vaccine recipients, 5 placebo recipients and 8 SARS-CoV-2 convalescent individuals. Trial participants were randomized into five groups of five: low-dose or high-dose Ad26.COV2.S given once or twice, or placebo on both occasions. Ad26.COV2.S was administered intramuscularly at a dose of 5x10^10 or 1x10^11 viral particles, either as one shot or as two shots given 56 days apart. General conclusions and limits of the study: The authors noted that total T cell responses may have been underestimated by the TCR breadth and depth analyses. After vaccination, substantial breadth of spike-specific CD8+ and CD4+ T cell responses was reported. Higher spike-specific TCR breadth was observed in Ad26.COV2.S recipients than in placebo recipients (P = 0.0014). The study was not powered for comparison of responses between vaccine doses or regimens. Vaccine and placebo recipients had comparable non-spike TCR breadth, which fits with the vaccine containing only spike.

The immunoSEQ Assay was the method used to sequence TCRbeta CDR3 regions. After extraction, genomic DNA underwent amplification by bias-controlled multiplex PCR, followed by high-throughput sequencing. In the source study's methods: Collapsing and filtering of sequences were performed to quantify the absolute abundance of each unique TCRbeta CDR3 region. Usable DNA was measured by amplifying reference genes present in all nucleated cells, and TCRbeta template counts were normalized to that usable DNA to estimate T cell fraction. Repertoire TCRs were annotated as SARS-CoV-2-specific by exact matching of V gene, CDR3 amino acid sequence and J gene to a known reactive TCR set. MIRA supplied the reference SARS-CoV-2 TCR set, which was filtered for enrichment in COVID-19-positive ImmuneCODE repertoires so that public or cross-reactive TCRs were removed. Using the MIRA antigens, annotated TCRs were further analysed by specific ORF or by position within an ORF. Depth was the summed frequency of annotated unique rearrangements, while breadth was defined as annotated unique rearrangements over total unique productive rearrangements. Two-sided Wilcoxon rank-sum tests were applied when comparing TCR breadth between groups. TCRdb limited this immuneACCESS table to in-frame rearrangements with V and J called. A share of clones is missing; checked studies link under half to unresolved V genes, and the rest is unexplained. That table is the source of V, J and clone size, and D and trimming were worked out from the DNA. The sample table holds 440,000 or so clones, of which roughly 87% were seen once. In total, the top ten clones hold about 1.7% of the sample.

The source is a person between 18 and 59 years old who received the Ad26.COV2.S COVID-19 vaccine or a placebo. Here the sequenced sample was peripheral blood, taken in a trial of Ad26.COV2.S vaccine versus placebo.

At the DNA level, the sequence is TGTGCCAGCAGTTCCACAGGGATGGGAGAAAAACTGTTTTTT. It translates to CASSSTGMGEKLFF. Recombination connected TRBV6-5 to TRBJ1-4; TRBD1 might be the D gene, on 6 matching bases. Cut back by 4 bases and 8 bases, the V and J ends lie 14 bases apart. From the cysteine through the phenylalanine, the CDR3 covers 14 amino acids. Here the CDR3 DNA is all that survives: 42 bases in frame from base 1. CDR1 and CDR2 are drawn from the germline V gene: MNHEY, SVGAGI.